The 16 T cell receptor beta chains below were found in one sample sequenced in a study of identifying expanded T cells in peripheral blood (dated by TCRdb to the late 2010s). The library was generated by the immunoSEQ multiplex PCR assay. TCRdb retrieved this table from immuneACCESS and kept in-frame rearrangements only. Not all clones are present; in checked studies, unresolved V genes account for under half, and no reason is known for the remainder. Counted in this sample were some 93,000 clones; around nine tenths of them appeared once. The ten top clones hold around 4% of the sample. Sequenced material: blood. The receptors were sampled from a person aged 18 to 75 in good health.

The rearrangement links TRBV27 to TRBJ2-5; 10 bases map to TRBD2. The germline CDR1 and CDR2 sequences are MNHEY and SMNVEV (reference sequence). With 5 bases clipped from V and 3 bases from J, the junction kept 9 bases outside the gene matches. The CDR3 totals 16 residues. The CDR3 protein is CASSGLESGREETQYF. For the CDR3, the DNA is TGTGCCAGCAGTGGCCTCGAGAGCGGGAGGGAAGAGACCCAGTACTTC.

CDR3 sequence: CASSLTGADNEQYF. The CDR3 region has the DNA TGTGCCAGCAGCTTAACGGGGGCGGACAACGAGCAGTACTTC. The chain carries TRBV7-3 and TRBJ2-7; D possibly corresponds to TRBD1 (6 bases). The CDR3 sequence is 14 residues long. The germline gives CDR1 SGHTA, CDR2 FQGTGA. V shed 0 bases and J shed 5 bases, with 11 bases lying between them.

The rearrangement links TRBV5-5 to TRBJ2-2; no clear D gene. Germline V gene lookup returns CDR1 SGHKS and CDR2 YYEKEE (reference sequence). Trimming took 0 bases from V and 1 from J, leaving 10 bases between them. There are 16 residues in the CDR3. The CDR3 DNA sequence: TGTGCCAGCAGCTTGGACCCTTCCCAGAACACCGGGGAGCTGTTTTTT. Encoded protein: CASSLDPSQNTGELFF.

This clone was seen once. The CDR3 region has the DNA TGTGCCAGCAGCTCCAACAGAGATACGCAGTATTTT. Amino acids: CASSSNRDTQYF. The V and J genes are TRBV7-3 and TRBJ2-3; D uncertain. Germline V gene sequence: CDR1 SGHTA, CDR2 FQGTGA. The CDR3 is 12 residues long. Between the trimmed V and J ends, which lost 4 bases and 5 bases, there was a span of 7 bases.

The V gene is TRBV5-5, the J gene TRBJ1-5, with TRBD1 identical over 7 bases. The V gene's germline CDR1 is SGHKS and CDR2 YYEKEE (reference sequence). The CDR3 is made up of 17 amino acids. V trimming: 1 base; J trimming: 8 bases; junction bases outside the gene matches: 15. CDR3 sequence: CASSLQEGAGLVKPQHF. CDR3 sequence (DNA): TGTGCCAGCAGCTTGCAAGAGGGGGCAGGCCTGGTTAAGCCCCAGCATTTT. The variable domain in full, with the rest retrieved from reference TRBV5-5 and TRBJ1-5, is DAGVTQSPTHLIKTRGQQVTLRCSPISGHKSVSWYQQVLGQGPQFIFQYYEKEERGRGNFPDRFSARQFPNYSSELNVNALLLGDSALYLCASSLQEGAGLVKPQHFGDGTRLSIL.

This chain links TRBV9 with TRBJ2-3; 7 bases map to TRBD2. V trimming: 4 bases; J trimming: 0 bases; junction bases outside the gene matches: 5. This CDR3 comprises 15 residues. Germline CDR1 reads SGDLS; CDR2 reads YYNGEE. The CDR3 spells CASSLPGGSTDTQYF. CDR3 bases: TGTGCCAGCAGCCTACCGGGGGGAAGCACAGATACGCAGTATTTT.

Comments on this clone: The sample carries other DNA sequences with the same CDR3. The CDR3 coding sequence is TGTGCCTGGAGTGTACTAGGCGGGGGGGCCTACAATGAGCAGTTCTTC. Translation: CAWSVLGGGAYNEQFF. V usage is TRBV30 and J usage is TRBJ2-1; TRBD2 matches at 9 bases. Germline CDR1 and CDR2: GTSNPN and SVGIG (reference sequence). The junction had 5 bases not matched to a gene; V was cut back by 0 bases and J by 2 bases. The CDR3 is 16 amino acids.

The chain carries TRBV5-1 and TRBJ2-5; 16 bases are a match to TRBD2. Germline-derived CDR1 and CDR2 are SGHRS and YFSETQ. The CDR3 is 16 residues long. The J segment lost 5 bases and the V segment lost 3 bases, leaving 4 bases of the junction unmatched. The CDR3: CASSSGLAGGLETQYF. The CDR3 DNA is TGCGCCAGCAGCTCGGGACTAGCGGGGGGGCTGGAGACCCAGTACTTC.

The chain has TRBV4-1 and TRBJ2-7; TRBD1 is a possible D gene (6 bases). Germline-derived CDR1 and CDR2 are MGHRA and YSYEKL. V shed 0 bases and J shed 3 bases, with 9 bases lying between them. The CDR3 is 14 residues long. DNA for the CDR3: TGCGCCAGCAGCCAAGAGGCACAGGGCTACGAGCAGTACTTC. This sequence encodes CASSQEAQGYEQYF.

This chain links TRBV28 with TRBJ2-7; 8 positions agree with TRBD1. The CDR3 runs 15 residues. The germline gives CDR1 MDHEN, CDR2 SYDVKM. After removal of 4 bases from V and 3 bases from J, the junction contained 8 bases not matched to a gene. Here the CDR3 DNA reads TGTGCCAGCAGTTCCTCCACAGGGACAGGCTACGAGCAGTACTTC. Translation gives CASSSSTGTGYEQYF.

This clone was observed a handful of times. The chain employs TRBV6-6 and TRBJ1-2; 7 bases fit TRBD1. V lost 0 bases, J lost 3 bases, and 4 bases stayed unmatched. This CDR3 is 15 amino acids long. Germline values: CDR1 MNHNY, CDR2 SVGAGI (reference sequence). CDR3 region: CASSYSAGGDYGYTF. The DNA of the CDR3 is TGTGCCAGCAGTTACTCGGCAGGGGGGGACTATGGCTACACCTTC.

The table lists this clone with a few counts. The genes are TRBV7-2 and TRBJ2-2, with D possibly being TRBD2 (6 bases). V lost 4 bases and J lost 1, with 10 bases in between. The CDR3 extends over 15 amino acids. The germline CDR1 and CDR2 sequences are SGHTA and FQGNSA. Here the CDR3 DNA reads TGTGCCAGCAGCTCCGGGACTCTGAACACCGGGGAGCTGTTTTTT. As protein: CASSSGTLNTGELFF.

This chain links TRBV19 with TRBJ1-5; TRBD1 aligns across 8 bases. Unmatched junction bases numbered 8, after V lost 6 bases and J lost 7 bases. The germline CDR1 and CDR2 sequences are LNHDA and SQIVND (reference sequence). The CDR3 extends over 14 amino acids. The CDR3 nucleotides read TGTGCCAGTAGCGACAGGGGATCGGGACAGCCCCAGCATTTT. It yields the protein CASSDRGSGQPQHF.

The V gene is TRBV29-1, the J gene TRBJ2-4; weak D call: TRBD2 (6 bases). Trimming removed 4 bases at V and 6 bases at J, with 10 bases between. The V gene's germline CDR1 is SQVTM and CDR2 ANQGSEA. The CDR3 spans 12 residues. CDR3 sequence reads: CSVGTGGNIQYF. The CDR3 DNA is TGCAGCGTTGGGACCGGGGGAAACATTCAGTACTTC. Complete variable domain (other parts from reference TRBV29-1 and TRBJ2-4): SAVISQKPSRDICQRGTSLTIQCQVDSQVTMMFWYRQQPGQSLTLIATANQGSEATYESGFVIDKFPISRPNLTFSTLTVSNMSPEDSSIYLCSVGTGGNIQYFGAGTRLSVL.

The V gene is TRBV28, the J gene TRBJ2-7, with D perhaps matching TRBD1 or TRBD2 (5 bases each). Germline V gives CDR1 MDHEN, CDR2 SYDVKM. CDR3 size: 16 residues. Trimming stripped 8 bases from V and 1 base from J, with 21 bases between. DNA for the CDR3: TGTGCCAGCTATCCCCTTGGCCAGGGAGTATCCTACGAGCAGTACTTC. Protein: CASYPLGQGVSYEQYF.

The genes are TRBV7-3 and TRBJ1-3, with D possibly matching TRBD1 (5 bases). CDR1 is SGHTA, CDR2 FQGTGA, per germline. V was cut by 3 bases and J by 2 bases, with 14 bases left in between. CDR3 length equals 16 residues. In nucleotides, the CDR3 is TGTGCCAGCAGCTTGGGAACAGCCAGGGCTGGAAACACCATATATTTT. Its translation is CASSLGTARAGNTIYF.